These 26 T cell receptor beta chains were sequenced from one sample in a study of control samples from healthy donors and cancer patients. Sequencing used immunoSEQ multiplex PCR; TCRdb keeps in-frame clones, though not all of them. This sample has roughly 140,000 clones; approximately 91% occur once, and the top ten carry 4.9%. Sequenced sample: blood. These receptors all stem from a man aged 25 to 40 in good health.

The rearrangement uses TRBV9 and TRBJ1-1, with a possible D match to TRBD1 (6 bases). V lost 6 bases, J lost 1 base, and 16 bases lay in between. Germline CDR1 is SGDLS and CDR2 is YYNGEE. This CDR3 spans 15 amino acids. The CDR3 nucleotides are TGTGCCAGCACTCCAGGACAGTTGGCGAACACTGAAGCTTTCTTT. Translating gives CASTPGQLANTEAFF.

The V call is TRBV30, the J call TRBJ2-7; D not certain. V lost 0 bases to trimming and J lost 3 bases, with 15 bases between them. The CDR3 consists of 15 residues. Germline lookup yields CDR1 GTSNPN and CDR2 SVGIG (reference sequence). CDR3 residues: CAWSVPGAVRYEQYF. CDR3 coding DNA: TGTGCCTGGAGTGTACCGGGTGCGGTACGCTACGAGCAGTACTTC. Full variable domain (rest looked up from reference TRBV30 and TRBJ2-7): SQTIHQWPATLVQPVGSPLSLECTVEGTSNPNLYWYRQAAGRGLQLLFYSVGIGQISSEVPQNLSASRPQDRQFILSSKKLLLSDSGFYLCAWSVPGAVRYEQYFGPGTRLTVT.

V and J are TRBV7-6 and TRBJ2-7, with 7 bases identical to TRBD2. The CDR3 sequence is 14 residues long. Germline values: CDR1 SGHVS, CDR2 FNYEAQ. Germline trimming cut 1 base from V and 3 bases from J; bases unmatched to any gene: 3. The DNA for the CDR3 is TGTGCCAGCAGCTTAGATCCGGGGGGCTACGAGCAGTACTTC. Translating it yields CASSLDPGGYEQYF.

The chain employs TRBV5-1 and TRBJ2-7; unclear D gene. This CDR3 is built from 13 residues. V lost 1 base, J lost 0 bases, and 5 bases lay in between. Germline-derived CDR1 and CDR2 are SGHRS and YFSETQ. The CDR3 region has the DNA TGCGCCAGCAGCTTGATGTACTCCTACGAGCAGTACTTC. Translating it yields CASSLMYSYEQYF. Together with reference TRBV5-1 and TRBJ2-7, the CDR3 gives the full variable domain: KAGVTQTPRYLIKTRGQQVTLSCSPISGHRSVSWYQQTPGQGLQFLFEYFSETQRNKGNFPGRFSGRQFSNSRSEMNVSTLELGDSALYLCASSLMYSYEQYFGPGTRLTVT.

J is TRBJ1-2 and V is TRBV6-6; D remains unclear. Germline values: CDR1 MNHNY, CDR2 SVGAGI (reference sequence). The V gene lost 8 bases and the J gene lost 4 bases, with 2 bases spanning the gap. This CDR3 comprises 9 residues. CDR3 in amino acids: CASGYGYTF. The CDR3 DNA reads TGTGCCAGCGGCTATGGCTACACCTTC.

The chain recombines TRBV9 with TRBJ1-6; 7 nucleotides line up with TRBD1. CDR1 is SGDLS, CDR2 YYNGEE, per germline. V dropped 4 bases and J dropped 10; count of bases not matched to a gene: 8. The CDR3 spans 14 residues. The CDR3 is CASSFDRDASPLHF. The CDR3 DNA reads TGTGCCAGCAGCTTCGACAGGGACGCCTCACCCCTCCACTTT.

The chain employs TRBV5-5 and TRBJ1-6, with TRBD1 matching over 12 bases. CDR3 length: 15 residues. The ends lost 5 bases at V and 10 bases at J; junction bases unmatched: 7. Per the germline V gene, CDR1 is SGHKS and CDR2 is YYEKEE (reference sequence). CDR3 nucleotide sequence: TGTGCCAGCAGTTCCGGGACAGGGGGCCGATCACCCCTCCACTTT. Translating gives CASSSGTGGRSPLHF.

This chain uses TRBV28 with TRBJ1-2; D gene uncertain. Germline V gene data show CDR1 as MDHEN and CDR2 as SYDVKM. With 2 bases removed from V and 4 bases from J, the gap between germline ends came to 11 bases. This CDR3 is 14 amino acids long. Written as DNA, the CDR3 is TGTGCCAGCAGTTTAAGGACCGTTATCTATGGCTACACCTTC. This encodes CASSLRTVIYGYTF.

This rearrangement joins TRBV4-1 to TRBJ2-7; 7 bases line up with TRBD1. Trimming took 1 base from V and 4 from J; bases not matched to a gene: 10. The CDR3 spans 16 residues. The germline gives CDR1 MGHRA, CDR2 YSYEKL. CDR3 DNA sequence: TGCGCCAGCAGCCAAGCTGAAGGGGGCGCCGTGTACGAGCAGTACTTC. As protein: CASSQAEGGAVYEQYF.

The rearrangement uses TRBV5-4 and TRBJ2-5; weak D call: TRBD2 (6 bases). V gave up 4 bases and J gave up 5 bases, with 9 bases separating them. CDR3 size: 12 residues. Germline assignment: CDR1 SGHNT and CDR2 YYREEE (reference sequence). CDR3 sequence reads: CASSAAGETQYF. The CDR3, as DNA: TGTGCCAGCAGCGCTGCGGGGGAGACCCAGTACTTC.

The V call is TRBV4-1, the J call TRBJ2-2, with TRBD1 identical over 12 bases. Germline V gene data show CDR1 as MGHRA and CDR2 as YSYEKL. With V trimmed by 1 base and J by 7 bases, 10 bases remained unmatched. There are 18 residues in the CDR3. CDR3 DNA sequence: TGCGCCAGCAGCCAAGGGCCGGGACAGGGGGCGGGAATCGGGGAGCTGTTTTTT. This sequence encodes CASSQGPGQGAGIGELFF.

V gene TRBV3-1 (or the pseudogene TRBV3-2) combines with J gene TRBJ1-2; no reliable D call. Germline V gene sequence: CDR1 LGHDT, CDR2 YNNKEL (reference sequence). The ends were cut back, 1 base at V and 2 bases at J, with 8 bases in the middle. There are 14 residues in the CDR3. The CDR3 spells CASSQGGGNYGYTF. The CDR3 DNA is TGTGCCAGCAGCCAAGGAGGTGGGAACTATGGCTACACCTTC.

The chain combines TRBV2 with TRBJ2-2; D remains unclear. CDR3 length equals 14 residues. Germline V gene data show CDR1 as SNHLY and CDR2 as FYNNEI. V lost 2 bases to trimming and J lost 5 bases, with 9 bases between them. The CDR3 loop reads CASSESMETGELFF. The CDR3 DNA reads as TGTGCCAGCAGTGAATCGATGGAGACCGGGGAGCTGTTTTTT.

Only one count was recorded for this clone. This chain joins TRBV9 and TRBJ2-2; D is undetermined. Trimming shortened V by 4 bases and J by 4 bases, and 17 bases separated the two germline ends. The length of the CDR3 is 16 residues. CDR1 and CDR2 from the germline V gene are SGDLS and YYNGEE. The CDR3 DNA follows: TGTGCCAGCAGCTCCCGGACCGCACTTGGCACCGGGGAGCTGTTTTTT. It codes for CASSSRTALGTGELFF.

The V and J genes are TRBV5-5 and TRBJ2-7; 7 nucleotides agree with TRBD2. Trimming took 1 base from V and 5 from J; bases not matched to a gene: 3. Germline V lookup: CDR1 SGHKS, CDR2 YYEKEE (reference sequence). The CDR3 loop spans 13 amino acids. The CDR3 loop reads CASSLSGDHEQYF. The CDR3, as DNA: TGTGCCAGCAGCTTGAGCGGGGACCACGAGCAGTACTTC.

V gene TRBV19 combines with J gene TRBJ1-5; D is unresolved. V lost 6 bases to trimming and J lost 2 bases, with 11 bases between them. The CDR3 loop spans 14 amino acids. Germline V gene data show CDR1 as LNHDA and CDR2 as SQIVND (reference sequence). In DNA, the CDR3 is TGTGCCAGTAGGCTCGGGAATCGCAATCAGCCCCAGCATTTT. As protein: CASRLGNRNQPQHF.

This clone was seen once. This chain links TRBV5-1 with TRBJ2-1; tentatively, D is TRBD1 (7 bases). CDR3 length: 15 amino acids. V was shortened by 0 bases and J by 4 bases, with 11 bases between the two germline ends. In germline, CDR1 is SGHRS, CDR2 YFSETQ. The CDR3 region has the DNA TGCGCCAGCAGCTTGGCCGGGGGACAGTACAATGAGCAGTTCTTC. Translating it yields CASSLAGGQYNEQFF.

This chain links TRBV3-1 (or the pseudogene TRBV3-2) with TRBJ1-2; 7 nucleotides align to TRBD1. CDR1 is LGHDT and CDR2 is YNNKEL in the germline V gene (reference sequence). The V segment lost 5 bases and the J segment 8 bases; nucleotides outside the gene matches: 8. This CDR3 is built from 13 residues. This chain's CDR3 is CASSAGTVGGYTF. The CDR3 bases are TGTGCCAGCAGCGCCGGGACAGTGGGCGGCTACACCTTC.

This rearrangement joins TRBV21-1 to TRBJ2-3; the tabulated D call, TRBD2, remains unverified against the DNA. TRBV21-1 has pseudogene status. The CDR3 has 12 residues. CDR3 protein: CAITRVADTQYF. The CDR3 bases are TGTGCCATCACACGGGTAGCAGATACGCAGTATTTT.

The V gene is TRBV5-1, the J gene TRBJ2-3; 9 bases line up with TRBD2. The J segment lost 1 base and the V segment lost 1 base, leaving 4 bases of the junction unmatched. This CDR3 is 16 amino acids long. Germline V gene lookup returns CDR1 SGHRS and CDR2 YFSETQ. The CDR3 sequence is CASSLIAGAGTDTQYF. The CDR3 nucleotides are TGCGCCAGCAGCTTGATAGCGGGAGCCGGCACAGATACGCAGTATTTT.

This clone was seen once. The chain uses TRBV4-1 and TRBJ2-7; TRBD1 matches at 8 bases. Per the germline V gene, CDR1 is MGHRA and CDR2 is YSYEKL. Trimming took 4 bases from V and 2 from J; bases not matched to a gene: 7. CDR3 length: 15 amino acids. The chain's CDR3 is CASSPRTGTTYEQYF. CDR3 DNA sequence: TGCGCCAGCAGCCCCCGGACAGGGACAACCTACGAGCAGTACTTC.

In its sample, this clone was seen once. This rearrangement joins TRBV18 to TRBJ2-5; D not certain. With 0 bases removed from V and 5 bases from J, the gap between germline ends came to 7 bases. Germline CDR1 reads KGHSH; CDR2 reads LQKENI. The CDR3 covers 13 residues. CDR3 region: CASSPPGRETQYF. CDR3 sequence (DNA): TGTGCCAGCTCACCACCGGGCCGGGAGACCCAGTACTTC.

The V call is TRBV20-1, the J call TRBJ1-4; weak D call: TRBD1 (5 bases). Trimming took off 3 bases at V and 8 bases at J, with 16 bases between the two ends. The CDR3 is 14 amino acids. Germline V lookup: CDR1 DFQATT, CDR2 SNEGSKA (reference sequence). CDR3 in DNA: TGCAGTGCTAGTACTCAGGGTATCGGGGAAAAACTGTTTTTT. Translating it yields CSASTQGIGEKLFF.

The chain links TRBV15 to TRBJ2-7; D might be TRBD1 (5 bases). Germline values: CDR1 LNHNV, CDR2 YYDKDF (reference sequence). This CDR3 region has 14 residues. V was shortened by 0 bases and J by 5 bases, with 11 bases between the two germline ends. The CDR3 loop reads CATSREAGQDEQYF. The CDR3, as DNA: TGTGCCACCAGCAGAGAGGCAGGGCAGGACGAGCAGTACTTC. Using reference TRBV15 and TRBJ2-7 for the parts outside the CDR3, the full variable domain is DAMVIQNPRYQVTQFGKPVTLSCSQTLNHNVMYWYQQKSSQAPKLLFHYYDKDFNNEADTPDNFQSRRPNTSFCFLDIRSPGLGDTAMYLCATSREAGQDEQYFGPGTRLTVT.

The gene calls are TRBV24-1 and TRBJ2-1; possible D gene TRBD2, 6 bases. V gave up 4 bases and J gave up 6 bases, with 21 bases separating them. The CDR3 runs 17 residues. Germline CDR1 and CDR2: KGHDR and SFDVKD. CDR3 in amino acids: CATSDPTDGRRGNEQFF. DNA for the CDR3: TGTGCCACCAGTGACCCGACTGACGGGCGGAGGGGCAATGAGCAGTTCTTC.

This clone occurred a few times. The CDR3 spells CASSLASGSGGDEQFF. The DNA of the CDR3 is TGCGCCAGCAGCTTGGCTAGCGGGAGTGGCGGCGATGAGCAGTTCTTC. The rearrangement uses TRBV5-1 and TRBJ2-1; 10 bases fit TRBD2. Germline values: CDR1 SGHRS, CDR2 YFSETQ. The V and J ends lost 0 bases and 8 bases, in that order; junction bases with no gene match: 8. The CDR3 runs 16 residues.